Detailed here is one T cell receptor beta chain. Produced via immunoSEQ multiplex PCR; TCRdb's table is partial and in-frame only. The sample has approximately 94,000 clones, about 96% seen once. Per germline, CDR1 SGHRS and CDR2 YFSETQ. With 7 bases removed from V and 5 bases from J, the gap between germline ends came to 21 bases. The CDR3 spans 15 residues. This entry belongs to a study of technical replicates of blood from a few donors. The chain carries TRBV5-1 and TRBJ2-5; a weak D match, TRBD1 (5 bases). Sequenced sample: T cells isolated from PBMCs. The sequence derives from a human donor in good health. DNA for the CDR3: TGCGCCAGCCGTCAGGGTCCGGTCGAGTGGGAGACCCAGTACTTC. Encoded protein: CASRQGPVEWETQYF.